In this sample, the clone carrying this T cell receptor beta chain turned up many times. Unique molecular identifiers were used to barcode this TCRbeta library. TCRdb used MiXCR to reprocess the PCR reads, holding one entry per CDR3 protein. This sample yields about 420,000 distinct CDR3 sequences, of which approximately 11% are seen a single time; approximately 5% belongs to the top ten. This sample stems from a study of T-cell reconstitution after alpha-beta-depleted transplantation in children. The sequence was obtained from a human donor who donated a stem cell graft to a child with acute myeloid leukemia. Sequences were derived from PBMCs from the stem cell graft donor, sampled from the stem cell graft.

In DNA, the CDR3 is TGCAGTGCTGGGTCCGGGACGGTCAACTATGGCTACACCTTC. Amino acid sequence: CSAGSGTVNYGYTF. V and J are TRBV20-1 and TRBJ1-2, with D perhaps TRBD1 (5 bases). The V end was cut by 5 bases, the J end by 2 bases, with 15 bases between. This CDR3 comprises 14 residues. From germline, CDR1 is DFQATT and CDR2 SNEGSKA (reference sequence).